The 26 T cell receptor beta chains presented below share a single source sample, sequenced in a study of Ad26.COV2.S vaccination and SARS-CoV-2 variants. The method was immunoSEQ multiplex PCR; TCRdb's version includes in-frame clones alone and lacks a portion of them. The sample contains 500,000 or so clones, 89% of which appear only once. Treatment in this sample: around 19 received Ad26.COV2.S at low or high dose, single or two shots; about 5 received placebo; per-sample allocation not given. Sampling happened 63 days after the first vaccine or placebo injection. The source material was peripheral blood, sampled in a trial of Ad26.COV2.S vaccine versus placebo. The receptors come from a person between 18 and 60 years old who received the Ad26.COV2.S COVID-19 vaccine or a placebo.

This clone was counted a single time. The V call is TRBV4-2, the J call TRBJ2-1; TRBD2 matches at 8 bases. The length of the CDR3 is 17 residues. The germline gives CDR1 LGHNA, CDR2 YNFKEQ. V lost 0 bases and J lost 7; bases outside the gene matches: 11. The CDR3 nucleotides are TGTGCCAGCAGCCAAGATTCCAGCGGGAGAAGGGGGAATGAGCAGTTCTTC. Protein sequence: CASSQDSSGRRGNEQFF.

The chain has TRBV2 and TRBJ2-2; 11 bases map to TRBD2. CDR1 SNHLY and CDR2 FYNNEI come from the germline V gene. V was clipped by 7 bases and J by 2 bases; unmatched bases: 9. This CDR3 is 17 amino acids long. In DNA form, the CDR3 reads TGTGCCAGCACAAAGCAGGGACTAGCGGTTAACACCGGGGAGCTGTTTTTT. Its protein product is CASTKQGLAVNTGELFF.

This clone was recorded once. The rearrangement uses TRBV13 and TRBJ1-3; no clear D gene. This CDR3 is built from 16 residues. Per the germline V gene, CDR1 is PRHDT and CDR2 is FYEKMQ (reference sequence). V was clipped by 5 bases and J by 0 bases, with 14 bases between them. The CDR3 nucleotides are TGTGCCAGCAGCCGCGGACTTATACCCTCTGGAAACACCATATATTTT. The encoded protein is CASSRGLIPSGNTIYF.

This chain joins TRBV3-1 (or the pseudogene TRBV3-2) and TRBJ1-1; 7 bases match TRBD1. Germline CDR1 and CDR2: LGHDT and YNNKEL (reference sequence). With V trimmed by 1 base and J by 0 bases, 11 bases remained unmatched. CDR3 length: 18 amino acids. CDR3: CASSQAYRGGWMNTEAFF. The CDR3 DNA follows: TGTGCCAGCAGCCAAGCCTACAGAGGGGGCTGGATGAACACTGAAGCTTTCTTT.

CDR3 coding DNA: TGCGCCAGCAGCCAAGACCCGGGACAGTTCAATCAGCCCCAGCATTTT. As protein: CASSQDPGQFNQPQHF. The chain combines TRBV4-3 with TRBJ1-5; 7 bases line up with TRBD1. The CDR3 is 16 amino acids. CDR1 and CDR2 from the germline V gene are LGHNA and YSLEER. The V segment lost 0 bases and the J segment 3 bases; nucleotides outside the gene matches: 5.

The rearrangement joins TRBV5-4 to TRBJ1-3, with D tentatively TRBD1 (6 bases). The CDR3 totals 15 residues. Germline CDR1 reads SGHNT; CDR2 reads YYREEE (reference sequence). The V end was cut by 4 bases, the J end by 4 bases, with 15 bases between. The CDR3 region has the DNA TGTGCCAGCAGCATTGACAGGAGAAGAGGAAACACCATATATTTT. Amino acids: CASSIDRRRGNTIYF.

This clone was observed a handful of times. The CDR3 sequence: CASSLVADRVYEQYF. DNA for the CDR3: TGTGCCAGCAGCTTAGTTGCGGACAGGGTGTACGAGCAGTACTTC. The chain couples TRBV7-2 to TRBJ2-7, with TRBD1 identical over 8 bases. After removal of 1 base from V and 4 bases from J, the junction contained 6 bases not matched to a gene. This CDR3 has 15 amino acids. Germline CDR1 reads SGHTA; CDR2 reads FQGNSA.

The chain combines TRBV18 with TRBJ1-6, with TRBD1 identical over 8 bases. From germline, CDR1 is KGHSH and CDR2 LQKENI. Unmatched junction bases numbered 9, after V lost 6 bases and J lost 2 bases. There are 17 residues in the CDR3. The CDR3 nucleotides read TGTGCCAGCTCCCGTCGACAGGGGTCGACCTATAATTCACCCCTCCACTTT. Translation gives CASSRRQGSTYNSPLHF. Drawing the rest from reference TRBV18 and TRBJ1-6, the complete variable domain is NAGVMQNPRHLVRRRGQEARLRCSPMKGHSHVYWYRQLPEEGLKFMVYLQKENIIDESGMPKERFSAEFPKEGPSILRIQQVVRGDSAAYFCASSRRQGSTYNSPLHFGNGTRLTVT.

The V call is TRBV5-6, the J call TRBJ1-2; TRBD1 aligns across 7 bases. The germline V gene encodes CDR1 SGHDT and CDR2 YYEEEE. The CDR3 totals 12 residues. Germline trimming cut 3 bases from V and 7 bases from J; bases unmatched to any gene: 3. The CDR3 DNA reads as TGTGCCAGCAGCTACAGGGGTTCTGGCTACACCTTC. Protein product: CASSYRGSGYTF. The complete variable domain, with remaining parts taken from reference TRBV5-6 and TRBJ1-2, reads DAGVTQSPTHLIKTRGQQVTLRCSPKSGHDTVSWYQQALGQGPQFIFQYYEEEERQRGNFPDRFSGHQFPNYSSELNVNALLLGDSALYLCASSYRGSGYTFGSGTRLTVV.

The chain links TRBV7-9 to TRBJ2-1; TRBD1 agrees at 8 bases. With 4 bases clipped from V and 2 bases from J, the junction kept 7 bases outside the gene matches. Looked up from germline, CDR1 is SEHNR and CDR2 is FQNEAQ (reference sequence). This CDR3 has 16 amino acids. The CDR3 loop reads CASSSARGHPYNEQFF. The CDR3 region has the DNA TGTGCCAGCAGCTCTGCCAGGGGGCATCCCTACAATGAGCAGTTCTTC.

V gene TRBV7-9 combines with J gene TRBJ2-3; 9 nucleotides align to TRBD1. J lost 5 bases, V lost 5 bases, and 5 bases had no gene match. The germline gives CDR1 SEHNR, CDR2 FQNEAQ (reference sequence). The CDR3 has 14 residues. The CDR3 protein is CASSIDRGEDTQYF. The CDR3, as DNA: TGTGCCAGCAGCATTGACAGGGGGGAAGATACGCAGTATTTT.

The chain is built from TRBV5-8 and TRBJ2-5; the match to TRBD2 covers 9 bases. The CDR3 runs 15 residues. Germline V gene lookup returns CDR1 SGHTS and CDR2 YDEGEE. V shed 0 bases, J shed 5 bases, and the junction held 5 bases outside the gene matches. In DNA form, the CDR3 reads TGTGCCAGCAGCTTGGCCGGGCTAGCGGGGGAGACCCAGTACTTC. Translation: CASSLAGLAGETQYF.

The CDR3 nucleotides read TGCGCCAGCAGCGAAGGTCGATACACTGAAGCTTTCTTT. Its translation: CASSEGRYTEAFF. This chain links TRBV5-1 with TRBJ1-1; no reliable D call. The germline gives CDR1 SGHRS, CDR2 YFSETQ. V was shortened by 4 bases and J by 3 bases, with 10 bases between the two germline ends. This CDR3 is built from 13 residues.

The chain recombines TRBV29-1 with TRBJ1-4, with D possibly matching TRBD1 (5 bases). This CDR3 comprises 12 residues. Germline CDR1 reads SQVTM; CDR2 reads ANQGSEA. V was clipped by 6 bases and J by 6 bases, with 11 bases between them. The CDR3: CSVGTKDEKLFF. CDR3 nucleotide sequence: TGCAGCGTGGGGACCAAGGATGAAAAACTGTTTTTT. The full variable domain, its missing parts supplied by reference TRBV29-1 and TRBJ1-4, is SAVISQKPSRDICQRGTSLTIQCQVDSQVTMMFWYRQQPGQSLTLIATANQGSEATYESGFVIDKFPISRPNLTFSTLTVSNMSPEDSSIYLCSVGTKDEKLFFGSGTQLSVL.

The rearrangement joins TRBV6-2 or TRBV6-3 to TRBJ2-7; perhaps TRBD2 as D (6 bases). Trimming cost V 6 bases and J 2 bases, with 26 bases left between them. The CDR3 contains 18 residues. Germline V gives CDR1 MNHEY, CDR2 SVGEGT. The CDR3 sequence is CASSQGLPTGVRAYEQYV. The CDR3 region has the DNA TGTGCCAGCAGCCAGGGACTTCCGACCGGGGTGAGGGCCTACGAGCAGTACGTC.

The rearrangement joins TRBV7-2 to TRBJ2-2; D might be TRBD1 or TRBD2, each matching 5 bases. Germline values: CDR1 SGHTA, CDR2 FQGNSA. The CDR3 is 16 residues long. The germline V and J ends were trimmed by 1 base and 7 bases, with 16 bases remaining between them. DNA of the CDR3: TGTGCCAGCAGCTTAGTTCCCCGAGGGGATGGCGGGGAGCTGTTTTTT. This translates into CASSLVPRGDGGELFF.

There are a few counts of this clone. The genes are TRBV4-2 and TRBJ2-7; 7 bases map to TRBD1. Germline V lookup: CDR1 LGHNA, CDR2 YNFKEQ. The V and J ends lost 3 bases and 4 bases, in that order; junction bases with no gene match: 12. CDR3 length: 16 amino acids. CDR3 coding DNA: TGTGCCAGCAGCCACCTCACCGGACAGGACCTATACGAGCAGTACTTC. Translating gives CASSHLTGQDLYEQYF.

The V call is TRBV18, the J call TRBJ2-3, with D perhaps TRBD1 or TRBD2 (5 bases each). The germline gives CDR1 KGHSH, CDR2 LQKENI. The V and J ends lost 1 base and 4 bases respectively, with 9 bases between them. The CDR3 extends over 14 amino acids. CDR3 loop: CASSPLGTPDTQYF. The DNA of the CDR3 is TGTGCCAGCTCACCACTTGGGACCCCAGATACGCAGTATTTT.

The CDR3 spells CASSFGSGTSTDTQYF. CDR3 coding DNA: TGTGCCAGCAGCTTTGGCAGCGGCACAAGCACAGATACGCAGTATTTT. This chain joins TRBV7-9 and TRBJ2-3; possible D gene TRBD2, 5 bases. The V and J ends lost 3 bases and 0 bases respectively, with 13 bases between them. Germline values: CDR1 SEHNR, CDR2 FQNEAQ (reference sequence). The CDR3 sequence is 16 residues long.

J is TRBJ1-1 and V is TRBV12-3 or TRBV12-4; tentative D call: TRBD1 (6 bases). CDR3 length: 13 residues. Trimming removed 6 bases from V and 4 bases from J, with 12 bases in between. The CDR3 nucleotides read TGTGCCAGCAGAATGACAGGAGCCACTGAAGCTTTCTTT. This sequence encodes CASRMTGATEAFF.

This chain connects TRBV18 to TRBJ1-3; 8 bases align to TRBD1. V lost 2 bases to trimming and J lost 2 bases; unmatched junction nucleotides: 2. This CDR3 comprises 15 residues. The germline CDR1 and CDR2 sequences are KGHSH and LQKENI. The DNA for the CDR3 is TGTGCCAGCTCACCAACACAGGGGGCTGGAAACACCATATATTTT. Its protein is CASSPTQGAGNTIYF.

The CDR3 region has the DNA TGCGCCAGCAAACGGATCGCTCAGAATGAAAAACTGTTTTTT. As protein: CASKRIAQNEKLFF. This chain links TRBV5-1 with TRBJ1-4; D not certain. Germline CDR1 is SGHRS and CDR2 is YFSETQ. The CDR3 covers 14 residues. The germline V and J ends were trimmed by 6 bases and 5 bases, with 14 bases remaining between them.

The V and J genes are TRBV7-2 and TRBJ1-1, with D possibly being TRBD1 (6 bases). CDR1 SGHTA and CDR2 FQGNSA come from the germline V gene. The CDR3 spans 17 residues. V was pared by 5 bases and J by 0 bases, with 19 bases between. The CDR3 spells CASSPRKGQGMNTEAFF. The CDR3 DNA sequence: TGTGCCAGCAGCCCGCGGAAAGGGCAGGGGATGAACACTGAAGCTTTCTTT.

The chain links TRBV25-1 to TRBJ1-2, with D maybe TRBD1 (5 bases). Trimming stripped 3 bases from V and 0 bases from J, with 14 bases between. Germline V CDR1 and CDR2: MGHDK, SYGVNS. The CDR3 runs to 16 residues. The chain's CDR3 is CASSDPSRGANYGYTF. The CDR3, as DNA: TGTGCCAGCAGTGACCCCTCCCGGGGCGCTAACTATGGCTACACCTTC.

This chain links TRBV7-2 with TRBJ1-1; 9 nucleotides line up with TRBD1. Germline loops: CDR1 SGHTA, CDR2 FQGNSA. V lost 4 bases and J lost 6; bases outside the gene matches: 9. The CDR3 totals 15 residues. The CDR3 coding sequence is TGTGCCAGCAGCTCACGCCCGGGACAGGGTGCTGAAGCTTTCTTT. This sequence encodes CASSSRPGQGAEAFF.

This clone was picked up a small number of times. The same CDR3 also results from other DNA sequences found in this sample. This rearrangement joins TRBV2 to TRBJ2-7; TRBD1 matches at 7 bases. CDR1 SNHLY and CDR2 FYNNEI come from the germline V gene. The J segment lost 4 bases and the V segment lost 3 bases, leaving 6 bases of the junction unmatched. The CDR3 has 14 residues. Written as DNA, the CDR3 is TGTGCCAGCAGTGATCAGGGGGAAGGGTACGAGCAGTACTTC. Its protein is CASSDQGEGYEQYF.